The rows below give T cell receptor beta chains drawn from one sample of a study of control samples from healthy donors and cancer patients. This table comes from immunoSEQ multiplex PCR, and its TCRdb copy is limited to in-frame clones, with some not included. The data hold approximately 49,000 clones, with approximately 89% observed a single time. The source material was PBMCs. The receptors here all came from a man in his forties with colorectal cancer. Both conserved end residues are part of each CDR3. A D gene is named only where the DNA matches it firmly. Clone size is not always given. Where it is, it says once, few, many or a class for expanded clones.

NA | TRBJ1-1 | TRBV6-4 | NA | TGTGCCAGCAGTCTACAGGGTGGCGACACTGAAGCTTTCTTT | CASSLQGGDTEAFF
NA | TRBJ2-6 | TRBV7-9 | NA | TGTGCCAGCAGCCGAGTCATAGGCAATTCTGGGGCCAACGTCCTGACTTTC | CASSRVIGNSGANVLTF
few | TRBJ1-5 | TRBV2 | TRBD1 | TGTGCCAGCAGTGAGTGGGAGACAGGGAAGCCCCAGCATTTT | CASSEWETGKPQHF
NA | TRBJ1-1 | TRBV28 | NA | TGTGCCAGCAGTACCAGATACACTGAAGCTTTCTTT | CASSTRYTEAFF
NA | TRBJ2-7 | TRBV12-5 | NA | TGTGCTAGTGGTTTGCCCCCCCACGAGCAGTACTTC | CASGLPPHEQYF
NA | TRBJ2-3 | TRBV5-6 | NA | TGTGCCAGCAGCAGAAACGCAGATACGCAGTATTTT | CASSRNADTQYF
once | TRBJ2-3 | TRBV4-1 | NA | TGCGCCTCGAGTTGGATAGTCACAGATACGCAGTATTTT | CASSWIVTDTQYF
NA | TRBJ1-1 | TRBV19 | NA | TGTGCCAGTAGTATAAAGTTTGCGTTGGGGGCGCGGGGAAACACTGAAGCTTTCTTT | CASSIKFALGARGNTEAFF
NA | TRBJ2-7 | TRBV10-3 | NA | TGTGCCATCAGTGCTTCCCCCCGAGTTTCGGGCTACGAGCAGTACTTC | CAISASPRVSGYEQYF
NA | TRBJ1-1 | TRBV25-1 | NA | TGTGCCAGCAGTGAATATGGGTTAGTGAACACTGAAGCTTTCTTT | CASSEYGLVNTEAFF
NA | TRBJ1-5 | TRBV7-9 | NA | TGTGCCAGCAGCTCTCGACCCTTAGGTGGAAGCAATCAGCCCCAGCATTTT | CASSSRPLGGSNQPQHF
NA | TRBJ2-7 | TRBV10-3 | NA | TGTGCCATCACAACGGGCAACCCCTACGAGCAGTACTTC | CAITTGNPYEQYF
NA | TRBJ2-7 | TRBV5-1 | TRBD1 | TGCGCCAGCAGCTCACCGGGACAGGGGGCGTACGAGCAGTACTTC | CASSSPGQGAYEQYF
once | TRBJ2-1 | TRBV5-4 | NA | TGTGCCAGCAGCGCTGGGACTCTGGGGCTCAATGAGCAGTTCTTC | CASSAGTLGLNEQFF
NA | TRBJ1-2 | TRBV7-9 | TRBD1 | TGTGCCAGCAGCGACGTGTCGGGCAGGGGGAGCGGCTACACCTTC | CASSDVSGRGSGYTF
NA | TRBJ2-2 | TRBV9 | NA | TGTGCCAGCAGCGTAGTTCGGGATATGACCGGGGAGCTGTTTTTT | CASSVVRDMTGELFF
NA | TRBJ2-7 | TRBV6-5 | TRBD1 | TGTGCCAGCAGTTACTCAGGGACAGCCTCCTACGAGCAGTACTTC | CASSYSGTASYEQYF
NA | TRBJ1-3 | TRBV19 | NA | TGTGCCAGTAGATGGATTTCTGGAAACACCATATATTTT | CASRWISGNTIYF
NA | TRBJ1-4 | TRBV20-1 | NA | TGCAGTGCTAGTGCTAGCGTGGGTGAAAAACTGTTTTTT | CSASASVGEKLFF
NA | TRBJ1-2 | TRBV9 | NA | TGTGCCAGCAGCACAAGGGACACGTCCTATGGCTACACCTTC | CASSTRDTSYGYTF
NA | TRBJ1-1 | TRBV5-4 | NA | TGTGCCAGCAGTTTGACAGTGAACACTGAAGCTTTCTTT | CASSLTVNTEAFF
NA | TRBJ1-2 | TRBV4-1 | NA | TGCGCCAGCAGCCAAGTAGCTAACTATGGCTACACCTTC | CASSQVANYGYTF
NA | TRBJ1-3 | TRBV25-1 | TRBD1 | TGTGCCAGCAGTGAGGTCGGGACAGGGGAATCCACCATATATTTT | CASSEVGTGESTIYF
few | TRBJ2-4 | TRBV7-2 | NA | TGTGCCAGCAGCTTGGCGGGCGTGAGCAAAAACATTCAGTACTTC | CASSLAGVSKNIQYF
NA | TRBJ2-7 | TRBV18 | NA | TGTGCCAGCTCACCACACCAGGGCAGTTATTACGAGCAGTACTTC | CASSPHQGSYYEQYF
few | TRBJ2-3 | TRBV7-3 | NA | TGTGCCAGCAGCTCGCAGGGACACGGGACAGATACGCAGTATTTT | CASSSQGHGTDTQYF
NA | TRBJ2-7 | TRBV27 | NA | TGTGCCAGCAGTATCCAGGGGTCCTACGAGCAGTACTTC | CASSIQGSYEQYF
NA | TRBJ1-3 | TRBV15 | NA | TGTGCCACCAGCAGAGTCAGGTCGCGGCAGTTCGGAAACACCATATATTTT | CATSRVRSRQFGNTIYF
NA | TRBJ2-7 | TRBV7-9 | NA | TGTGCCAGCAGCTTAGAGGTCTACGAGCAGTACTTC | CASSLEVYEQYF
NA | TRBJ1-4 | TRBV6-1 | NA | TGTGCCAGCAGTGAACCGGACAACATAATGGGTGAAAAACTGTTTTTT | CASSEPDNIMGEKLFF
NA | TRBJ2-1 | TRBV11-1 | NA | TGTGCCAGCAGCTTAAAGATAGGCTCCTACAATGAGCAGTTCTTC | CASSLKIGSYNEQFF
NA | TRBJ2-7 | TRBV3-1/TRBV3-2 | NA | TGTGCCAGCAGCCAAGTCTCCTTGCCCGGGCAGCTCTACGAGCAGTACTTC | CASSQVSLPGQLYEQYF